The 14 T cell receptor beta chains presented below share a single source sample, sequenced in a study of cytotoxic CD8 clonotypes in ibrutinib-treated CLL. Generated by immunoSEQ multiplex PCR, the TCRdb table keeps only in-frame clones and is missing some. Here the sample spans over 200,000 clones, 60% to 80% being singletons. The sequences come from PBMCs, collected after 12 months of ibrutinib treatment. Receptor source: a human donor with chronic lymphocytic leukemia.

This clone was found once. The gene calls are TRBV25-1 and TRBJ1-6; D is possibly TRBD1 (5 bases). V lost 7 bases to trimming and J lost 4 bases, with 11 bases between them. This CDR3 region has 14 residues. Germline-derived CDR1 and CDR2 are MGHDK and SYGVNS. DNA of the CDR3: TGTGCCAGCACACTCGCAGGGTATAATTCACCCCTCCACTTT. Its protein product is CASTLAGYNSPLHF.

CDR3 DNA: TGTGCCAGCAGACCCCGGGGGGTCGGCTATGGCTACACCTTC. Protein: CASRPRGVGYGYTF. The V and J genes are TRBV2 and TRBJ1-2; D perhaps matches TRBD1 (5 bases). This CDR3 is 14 amino acids long. The germline V gene encodes CDR1 SNHLY and CDR2 FYNNEI. V shed 6 bases and J shed 4 bases, with 15 bases lying between them. Using reference TRBV2 and TRBJ1-2 for the parts outside the CDR3, the full variable domain is EPEVTQTPSHQVTQMGQEVILRCVPISNHLYFYWYRQILGQKVEFLVSFYNNEISEKSEIFDDQFSVERPDGSNFTLKIRSTKLEDSAMYFCASRPRGVGYGYTFGSGTRLTVV.

CDR3 in amino acids: CASSYARTSGTNEQFF. As DNA, the CDR3 is TGTGCCAGCAGTTACGCTCGGACTAGCGGGACTAATGAGCAGTTCTTC. The rearrangement joins TRBV6-6 to TRBJ2-1; 12 bases agree with TRBD2. This CDR3 is 16 amino acids long. The junction had 6 bases not matched to a gene; V was cut back by 2 bases and J by 7 bases. Germline CDR1 MNHNY, CDR2 SVGAGI (reference sequence).

The V call is TRBV5-1, the J call TRBJ1-1, with D possibly TRBD1 on 5 matching bases. The length of the CDR3 is 13 residues. Germline CDR1 SGHRS, CDR2 YFSETQ. V lost 5 bases and J lost 5, with 13 bases in between. This CDR3 is CASRAGSLTEAFF. The CDR3 DNA reads TGCGCCAGCAGGGCAGGGAGTTTGACTGAAGCTTTCTTT.

The rearrangement links TRBV5-1 to TRBJ1-4; D unclear. V was clipped by 1 base and J by 2 bases, with 18 bases between them. The length of the CDR3 is 18 residues. CDR1 SGHRS and CDR2 YFSETQ come from the germline V gene. In DNA, the CDR3 is TGCGCCAGCAGCTTGTCCCTGAATGCCGGGGTGACTAATGAAAAACTGTTTTTT. Amino acid sequence: CASSLSLNAGVTNEKLFF.

This rearrangement joins TRBV25-1 to TRBJ2-5, with a tentative D call TRBD1 (5 bases). V lost 1 base and J 4 bases, leaving 10 bases between the germline ends. Germline CDR1 MGHDK, CDR2 SYGVNS. CDR3 length: 14 residues. The CDR3 nucleotides read TGTGCCAGCAGTGAATGGACCCAGGGAGAGACCCAGTACTTC. Its protein is CASSEWTQGETQYF.

CDR3 DNA: TGTGCCAGCTCATTCGGACAGGGGATGGGCACTGAAGCTTTCTTT. The encoded protein is CASSFGQGMGTEAFF. This chain links TRBV18 with TRBJ1-1; 9 bases line up with TRBD1. This CDR3 has 15 residues. CDR1 and CDR2 from the germline V gene are KGHSH and LQKENI. V lost 5 bases to trimming and J lost 4 bases; unmatched junction nucleotides: 8. The whole variable domain, remainder taken from reference TRBV18 and TRBJ1-1, is NAGVMQNPRHLVRRRGQEARLRCSPMKGHSHVYWYRQLPEEGLKFMVYLQKENIIDESGMPKERFSAEFPKEGPSILRIQQVVRGDSAAYFCASSFGQGMGTEAFFGQGTRLTVV.

V gene TRBV7-9 combines with J gene TRBJ2-7, with 11 bases identical to TRBD1. CDR1 SEHNR and CDR2 FQNEAQ come from the germline V gene (reference sequence). The CDR3 is made up of 15 amino acids. Trimming cost V 5 bases and J 9 bases; bases outside gene matches: 12. The CDR3 spells CASSRARTGGFLQYF. CDR3 bases: TGTGCCAGCAGCCGCGCGCGGACAGGGGGCTTTCTGCAGTACTTC. The complete variable domain, with remaining parts taken from reference TRBV7-9 and TRBJ2-7, reads DTGVSQNPRHKITKRGQNVTFRCDPISEHNRLYWYRQTLGQGPEFLTYFQNEAQLEKSRLLSDRFSAERPKGSFSTLEIQRTEQGDSAMYLCASSRARTGGFLQYFGPGTRLTVT.

CDR3 coding DNA: TGTGCCAGCAGCCACAAAGGGACAGGCTCGGCAACTAATGAAAAACTGTTTTTT. As protein: CASSHKGTGSATNEKLFF. The chain is built from TRBV4-2 and TRBJ1-4; 8 nucleotides match TRBD1. This CDR3 has 18 amino acids. Germline CDR1 reads LGHNA; CDR2 reads YNFKEQ. V was clipped by 3 bases and J by 0 bases; unmatched bases: 9.

The rearrangement joins TRBV19 to TRBJ2-1, with 8 nucleotides matching TRBD2. This CDR3 comprises 15 residues. V dropped 6 bases and J dropped 3; count of bases not matched to a gene: 7. Germline V CDR1 and CDR2: LNHDA, SQIVND (reference sequence). The CDR3 region has the DNA TGTGCCAGTAGCGGTTGGACTAGCTTCTACAATGAGCAGTTCTTC. This encodes CASSGWTSFYNEQFF.

The J gene is TRBJ2-2, the V gene TRBV11-3; TRBD2 matches at 13 bases. V was clipped by 5 bases and J by 7 bases; unmatched bases: 7. From germline, CDR1 is SGHNT and CDR2 YENEEA. This CDR3 region has 16 residues. For the CDR3, the DNA is TGTGCCAGCAGCAGGAGGACTAGCGGGGGCGGCGGGGAGCTGTTTTTT. Encoded protein: CASSRRTSGGGGELFF.

The chain is built from TRBV7-9 and TRBJ1-2; 7 nucleotides align to TRBD1. The CDR3 contains 13 residues. The germline V gene encodes CDR1 SEHNR and CDR2 FQNEAQ (reference sequence). Losses at the gene ends were 5 bases for V and 4 bases for J; bases not matched to a gene: 4. CDR3 sequence (DNA): TGTGCCAGCAGCAGGGGGCTGGTCTATGGCTACACCTTC. Residues: CASSRGLVYGYTF.

The V call is TRBV2, the J call TRBJ2-3; tentative D call: TRBD1 (5 bases). Germline V CDR1 and CDR2: SNHLY, FYNNEI. The CDR3 contains 12 residues. Deletions cut 7 bases from V and 5 bases from J, with 10 bases between. Here the CDR3 reads CASNPQGDTQYF. The CDR3 coding sequence is TGTGCCAGCAACCCCCAGGGAGATACGCAGTATTTT.

This clone was observed a few times. The V call is TRBV29-1, the J call TRBJ1-2; D is possibly TRBD1 (6 bases). The V gene lost 6 bases and the J gene lost 3 bases, with 17 bases spanning the gap. The CDR3 covers 14 residues. CDR1 is SQVTM, CDR2 ANQGSEA, per germline. Written as DNA, the CDR3 is TGCAGCGTGCAGACAGGTTGGTCCGACTATGGCTACACCTTC. Protein: CSVQTGWSDYGYTF.